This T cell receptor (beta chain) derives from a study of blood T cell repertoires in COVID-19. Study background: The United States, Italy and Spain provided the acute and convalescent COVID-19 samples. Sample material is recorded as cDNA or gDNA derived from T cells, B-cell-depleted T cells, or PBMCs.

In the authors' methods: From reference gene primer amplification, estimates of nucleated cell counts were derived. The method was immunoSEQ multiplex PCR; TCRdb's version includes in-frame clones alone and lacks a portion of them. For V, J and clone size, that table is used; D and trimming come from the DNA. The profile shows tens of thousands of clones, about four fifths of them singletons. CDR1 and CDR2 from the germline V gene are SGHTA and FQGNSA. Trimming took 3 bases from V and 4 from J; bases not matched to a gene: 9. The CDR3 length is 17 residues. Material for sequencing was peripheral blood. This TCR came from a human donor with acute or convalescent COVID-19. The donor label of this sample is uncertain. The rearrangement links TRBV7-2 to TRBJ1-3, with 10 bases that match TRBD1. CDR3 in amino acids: CASSLGQGSLRGNTIYF. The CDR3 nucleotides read TGTGCCAGCAGCTTGGGACAGGGGAGTTTGAGAGGAAACACCATATATTTT.